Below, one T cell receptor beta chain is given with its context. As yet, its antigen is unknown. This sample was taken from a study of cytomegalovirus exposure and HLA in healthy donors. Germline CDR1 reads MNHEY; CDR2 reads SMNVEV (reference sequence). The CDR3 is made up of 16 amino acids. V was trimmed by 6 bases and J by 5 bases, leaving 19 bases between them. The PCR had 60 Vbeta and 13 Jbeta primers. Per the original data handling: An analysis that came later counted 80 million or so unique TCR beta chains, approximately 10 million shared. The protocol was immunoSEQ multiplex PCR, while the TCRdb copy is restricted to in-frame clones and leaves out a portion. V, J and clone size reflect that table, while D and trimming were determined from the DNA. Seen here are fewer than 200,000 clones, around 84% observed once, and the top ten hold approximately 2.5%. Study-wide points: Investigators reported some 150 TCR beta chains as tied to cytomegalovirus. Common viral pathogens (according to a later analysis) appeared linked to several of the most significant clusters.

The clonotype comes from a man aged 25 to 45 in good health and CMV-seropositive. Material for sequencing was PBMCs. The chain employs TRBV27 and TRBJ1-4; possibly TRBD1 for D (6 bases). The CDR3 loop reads CASRHRLGQGNEKLFF. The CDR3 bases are TGTGCCAGCAGACATCGGTTGGGCCAGGGGAATGAAAAACTGTTTTTT.